The source of this TCR beta chain is a study of blood T cell repertoires in COVID-19. In the study overall: COVID-19 samples, acute and convalescent, were from the United States, Italy and Spain. Nucleic acid was either cDNA or gDNA, and it came from T cells, B-cell-depleted T cells, or PBMCs.

This CDR3 is 18 amino acids long. Trimming took off 4 bases at V and 5 bases at J, with 26 bases between the two ends. The germline V gene has CDR1 MNHEY and CDR2 SMNVEV (reference sequence). In the original workflow: Amplification from reference gene primers served as the basis for estimated nucleated cell counts. Libraries were prepared by immunoSEQ multiplex PCR; TCRdb keeps only in-frame clonotypes and omits some of them. V and J calls and clone size are as listed in that table; D and trimming were resolved from the DNA. The repertoire holds about 240,000 clones, around 87% seen once, with approximately 7% in the top ten.

What was sequenced was peripheral blood. This receptor was taken from a woman in her seventies with active or convalescent COVID-19. This chain connects TRBV27 to TRBJ1-2; D is possibly TRBD1 (5 bases). As DNA, the CDR3 is TGTGCCAGCAGTTCCCACCTAGACAGCCGTCAGGTGTGGTATGGCTACACCTTC. Protein product: CASSSHLDSRQVWYGYTF.